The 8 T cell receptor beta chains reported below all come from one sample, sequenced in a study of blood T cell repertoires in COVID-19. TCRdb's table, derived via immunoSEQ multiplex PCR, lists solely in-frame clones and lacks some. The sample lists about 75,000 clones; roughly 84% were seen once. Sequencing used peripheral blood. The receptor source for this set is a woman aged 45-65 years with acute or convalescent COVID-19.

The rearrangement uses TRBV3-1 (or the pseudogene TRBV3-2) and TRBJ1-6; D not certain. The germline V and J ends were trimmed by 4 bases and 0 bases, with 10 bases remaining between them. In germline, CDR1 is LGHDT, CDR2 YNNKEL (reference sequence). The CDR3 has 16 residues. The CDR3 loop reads CASSPSGSSYNSPLHF. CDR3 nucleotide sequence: TGTGCCAGCAGCCCTTCGGGAAGCTCCTATAATTCACCCCTCCACTTT.

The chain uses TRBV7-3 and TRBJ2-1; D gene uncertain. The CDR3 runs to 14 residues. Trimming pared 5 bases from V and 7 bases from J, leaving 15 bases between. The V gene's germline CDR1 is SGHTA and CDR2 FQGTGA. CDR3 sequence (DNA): TGTGCCAGCAGCCCTAGTAGTAACGGTAATGAGCAGTTCTTC. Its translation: CASSPSSNGNEQFF.

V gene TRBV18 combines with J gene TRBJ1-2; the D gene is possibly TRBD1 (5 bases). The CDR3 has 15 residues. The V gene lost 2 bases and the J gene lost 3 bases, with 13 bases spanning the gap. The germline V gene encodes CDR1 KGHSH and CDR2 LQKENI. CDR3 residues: CASSPGAGVDYGYTF. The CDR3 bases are TGTGCCAGCTCACCAGGGGCGGGGGTCGACTATGGCTACACCTTC.

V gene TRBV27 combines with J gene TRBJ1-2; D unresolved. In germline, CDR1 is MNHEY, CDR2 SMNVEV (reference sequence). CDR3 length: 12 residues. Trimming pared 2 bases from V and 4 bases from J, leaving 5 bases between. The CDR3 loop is CASSLRGYGYTF. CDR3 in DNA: TGTGCCAGCAGTTTAAGAGGCTATGGCTACACCTTC.

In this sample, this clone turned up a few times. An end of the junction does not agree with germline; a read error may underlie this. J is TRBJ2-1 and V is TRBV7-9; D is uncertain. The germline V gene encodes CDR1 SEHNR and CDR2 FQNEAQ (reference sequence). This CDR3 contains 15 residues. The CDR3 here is CASSVASPQVNEQFF. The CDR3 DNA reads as TGTGCCAGCAGCGTAGCCAGTCCCCAAGTCAATGAGCAGTTCTTC.

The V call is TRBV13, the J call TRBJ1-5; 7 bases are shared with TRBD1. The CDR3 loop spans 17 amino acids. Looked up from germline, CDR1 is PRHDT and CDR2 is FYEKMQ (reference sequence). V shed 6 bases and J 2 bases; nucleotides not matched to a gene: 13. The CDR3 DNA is TGTGCCAGCAGTTTAACACAGGGGCTCGTCGGCAATCAGCCCCAGCATTTT. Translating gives CASSLTQGLVGNQPQHF.

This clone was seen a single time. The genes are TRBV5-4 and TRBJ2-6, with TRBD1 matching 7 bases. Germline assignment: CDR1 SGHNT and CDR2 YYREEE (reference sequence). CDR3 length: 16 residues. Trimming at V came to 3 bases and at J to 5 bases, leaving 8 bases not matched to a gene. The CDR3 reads CASSSSMTGWANVLTF. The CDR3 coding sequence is TGTGCCAGCAGCTCTTCTATGACAGGGTGGGCCAACGTCCTGACTTTC. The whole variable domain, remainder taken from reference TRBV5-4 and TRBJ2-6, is ETGVTQSPTHLIKTRGQQVTLRCSSQSGHNTVSWYQQALGQGPQFIFQYYREEENGRGNFPPRFSGLQFPNYSSELNVNALELDDSALYLCASSSSMTGWANVLTFGAGSRLTVL.

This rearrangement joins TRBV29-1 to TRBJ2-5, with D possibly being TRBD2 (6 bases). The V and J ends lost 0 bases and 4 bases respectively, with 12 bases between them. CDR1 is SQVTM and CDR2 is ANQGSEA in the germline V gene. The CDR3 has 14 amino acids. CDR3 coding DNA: TGCAGCGTTGAAGATCGGAGGGGTTCAGAGACCCAGTACTTC. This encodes CSVEDRRGSETQYF. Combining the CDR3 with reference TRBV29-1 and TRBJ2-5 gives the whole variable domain SAVISQKPSRDICQRGTSLTIQCQVDSQVTMMFWYRQQPGQSLTLIATANQGSEATYESGFVIDKFPISRPNLTFSTLTVSNMSPEDSSIYLCSVEDRRGSETQYFGPGTRLLVL.